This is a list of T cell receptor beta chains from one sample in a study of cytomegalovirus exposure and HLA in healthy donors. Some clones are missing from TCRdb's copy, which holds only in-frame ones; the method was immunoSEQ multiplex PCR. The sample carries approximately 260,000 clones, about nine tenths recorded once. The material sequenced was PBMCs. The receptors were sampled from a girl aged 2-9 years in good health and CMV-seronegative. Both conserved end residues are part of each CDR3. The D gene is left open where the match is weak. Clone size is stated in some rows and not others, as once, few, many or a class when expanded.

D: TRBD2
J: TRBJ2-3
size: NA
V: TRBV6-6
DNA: TGTGCCAGCGGTCCGGGAGGACTTGACACAGATACGCAGTATTTT
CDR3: CASGPGGLDTDTQYF

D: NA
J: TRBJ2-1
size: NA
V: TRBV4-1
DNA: TGCGCCAGCAGCCAAGAGACAATCTACAATGAGCAGTTCTTC
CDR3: CASSQETIYNEQFF

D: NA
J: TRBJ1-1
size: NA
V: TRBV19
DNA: TGTGCCAGTAGTATGTGGGCCAACACTGAAGCTTTCTTT
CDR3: CASSMWANTEAFF

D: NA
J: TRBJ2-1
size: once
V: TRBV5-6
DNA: TGTGCCAGCAGCTCTCCGGTGTCTAGCCTTTACAATGAGCAGTTCTTC
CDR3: CASSSPVSSLYNEQFF

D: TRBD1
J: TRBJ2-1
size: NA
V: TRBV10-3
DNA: TGTGCCATCAGTGCGGGACAGGGGGGCAATGAGCAGTTCTTC
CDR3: CAISAGQGGNEQFF

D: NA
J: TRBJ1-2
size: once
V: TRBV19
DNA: TGTGCCAGTAGTATGGGAGGGAACTATGGCTACACCTTC
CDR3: CASSMGGNYGYTF

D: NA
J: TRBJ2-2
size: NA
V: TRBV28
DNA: TGTGCCAGCAGTCCCACGAGGCGCACCGGGGAGCTGTTTTTT
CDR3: CASSPTRRTGELFF

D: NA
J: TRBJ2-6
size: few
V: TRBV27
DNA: TGTGCCAGCAGTTTATCCGGGTCCTCTGGGGCCAACGTCCTGACTTTC
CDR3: CASSLSGSSGANVLTF

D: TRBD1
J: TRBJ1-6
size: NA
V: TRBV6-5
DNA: TGTGCCAGCAGGGACAGGGAGATTTCACCCCTCCACTTT
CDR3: CASRDREISPLHF

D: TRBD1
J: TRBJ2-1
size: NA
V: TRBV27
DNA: TGTGCCAGCAGTTTGGGACAGGGGGGCAATGAGCAGTTCTTC
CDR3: CASSLGQGGNEQFF

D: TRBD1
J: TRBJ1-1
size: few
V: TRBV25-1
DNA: TGTGCCAGCAGTGAATCCCGGCAGGGGGCAGCTGAAGCTTTCTTT
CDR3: CASSESRQGAAEAFF

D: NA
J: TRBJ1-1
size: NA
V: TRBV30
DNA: TGTGCCTGGGGAATTCCAGGGACCGCGGGGACTGAAGCTTTCTTT
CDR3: CAWGIPGTAGTEAFF

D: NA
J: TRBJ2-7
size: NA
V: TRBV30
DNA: TGTGCCTGGAGTAATCAGGGGTGGGAGCAGTACTTC
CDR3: CAWSNQGWEQYF

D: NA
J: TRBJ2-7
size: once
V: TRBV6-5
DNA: TGTGCCAGCAGTTACCCTGACAGACCCTACGAGCAGTACTTC
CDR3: CASSYPDRPYEQYF

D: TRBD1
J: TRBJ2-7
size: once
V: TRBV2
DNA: TGTGCCAGCAGTGGACCGGGACAGGGGTACGAGCAGTACTTC
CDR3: CASSGPGQGYEQYF

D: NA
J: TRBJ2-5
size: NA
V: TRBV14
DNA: TGTGCCAGCAGCCAAGATCGGGTGGTTGAGACCCAGTACTTC
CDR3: CASSQDRVVETQYF

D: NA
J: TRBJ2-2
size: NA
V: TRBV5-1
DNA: TGCGCCAGCAGCTATGGTCCCTCGACAGGTCCCTTGAACACCGGGGAGCTGTTTTTT
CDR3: CASSYGPSTGPLNTGELFF

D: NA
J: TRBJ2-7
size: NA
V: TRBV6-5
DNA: TGTGCCAGCAGTTACACTCCCACCCGACAGGCCTACGAGCAGTACTTC
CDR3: CASSYTPTRQAYEQYF

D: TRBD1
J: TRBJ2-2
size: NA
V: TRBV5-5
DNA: TGTGCCAGCAGCCCAGGGACAGGGCCCGGGGAGCTGTTTTTT
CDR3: CASSPGTGPGELFF

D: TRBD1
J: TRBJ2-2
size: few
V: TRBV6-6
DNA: TGTGCCAGCAAGAGACAGGGGGACACCGGGGAGCTGTTTTTT
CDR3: CASKRQGDTGELFF

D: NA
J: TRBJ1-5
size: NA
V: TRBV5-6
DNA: TGTGCCAGCAGCTTGGCGGGCAGGGATCAGCCCCAGCATTTT
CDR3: CASSLAGRDQPQHF

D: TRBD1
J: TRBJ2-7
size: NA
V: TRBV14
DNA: TGTGCCAGCAGCCAAACCCGACAGGGGCGCACCTACGAGCAGTACTTC
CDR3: CASSQTRQGRTYEQYF

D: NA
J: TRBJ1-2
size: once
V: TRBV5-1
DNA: TGCGCCAGCAGCTTGGCCACTGATACGTTTTATGGCTACACCTTC
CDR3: CASSLATDTFYGYTF

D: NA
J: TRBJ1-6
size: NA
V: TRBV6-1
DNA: TGTGCCAGCAGGGTCCTGCGGGGGGATAATTCACCCCTCCACTTT
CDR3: CASRVLRGDNSPLHF

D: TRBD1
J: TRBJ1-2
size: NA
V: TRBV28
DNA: TGTGCCATCCAGGGGGGAGGCTATGGCTACACCTTC
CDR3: CAIQGGGYGYTF

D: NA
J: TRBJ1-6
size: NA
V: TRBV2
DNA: TGTGCCAGCCGAGTGGACAAAATCGATTCACCCCTCCACTTT
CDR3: CASRVDKIDSPLHF

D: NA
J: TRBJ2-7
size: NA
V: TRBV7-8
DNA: TGTGCCAGCAGCTTAGGCGTAGCGGCTGTTTTAGAGCAGTACTTC
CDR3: CASSLGVAAVLEQYF

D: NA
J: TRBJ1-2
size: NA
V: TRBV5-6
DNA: TGTGCCAGCAGCATCCGGGACATTCAAGGCTACCCCTTC
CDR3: CASSIRDIQGYPF

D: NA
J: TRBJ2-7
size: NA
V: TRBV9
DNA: TGTGCCAGCAGCACCTCGGGAGCTGGGGTGGACGAGCAGTACTTC
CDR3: CASSTSGAGVDEQYF

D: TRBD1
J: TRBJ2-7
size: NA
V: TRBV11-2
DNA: TGTGCCAGCACCTGGACAGGGGGCAGTTCCTACGAGCAGTACTTC
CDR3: CASTWTGGSSYEQYF

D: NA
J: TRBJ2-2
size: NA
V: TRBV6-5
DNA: TGTGCCAGCCGTTTGAGCGGGAACACCGGGGAGCTGTTTTTT
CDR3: CASRLSGNTGELFF

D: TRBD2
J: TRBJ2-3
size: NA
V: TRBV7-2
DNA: TGTGCCAGCAGCCTGAGGACTAGCGGGAGTGTGTGGTACACGGATACGCAGTATTTT
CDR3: CASSLRTSGSVWYTDTQYF

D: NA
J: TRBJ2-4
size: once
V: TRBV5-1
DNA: TGCGCCAGCAGCTTGGCATGGAGGGCGGGAAACATTCAGTACTTC
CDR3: CASSLAWRAGNIQYF

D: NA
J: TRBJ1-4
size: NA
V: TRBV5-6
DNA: TGTGCCAGCAGCTTTCCCGGGGGAAATGAAAAACTGTTTTTT
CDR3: CASSFPGGNEKLFF

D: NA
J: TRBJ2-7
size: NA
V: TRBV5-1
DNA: TGCGCCAGCAGCTTCACCCGGGGGGCCAGTTATAGCGAGCAGTACTTC
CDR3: CASSFTRGASYSEQYF

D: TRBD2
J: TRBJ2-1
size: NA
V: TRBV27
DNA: TGTGCCAGCAGTTTACCCGGGGGGGGCTACAATGAGCAGTTCTTC
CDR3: CASSLPGGGYNEQFF

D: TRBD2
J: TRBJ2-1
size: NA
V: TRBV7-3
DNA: TGTGCCAGCAGCACTAGCGGGGGGGCCTACAATGAGCAGTTCTTC
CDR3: CASSTSGGAYNEQFF

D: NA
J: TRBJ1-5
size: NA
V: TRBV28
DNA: TGTGCCAGCAGTTCATGGACAGTCAGCTATAGCAATCAGCCCCAGCATTTT
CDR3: CASSSWTVSYSNQPQHF

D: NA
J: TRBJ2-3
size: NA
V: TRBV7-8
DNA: TGTGCCAGCAGCTTAGGAGTCGTGTCTAGCACAGATACGCAGTATTTT
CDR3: CASSLGVVSSTDTQYF

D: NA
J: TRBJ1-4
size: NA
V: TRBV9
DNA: TGTGCCAGCAGCCCCGACAGTATGTGGGCTAATGAAAAACTGTTTTTT
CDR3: CASSPDSMWANEKLFF

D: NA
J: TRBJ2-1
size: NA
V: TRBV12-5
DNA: TGTGCTAGTGGTTTGTCCCTCCCGGACACGACCTACAATGAGCAGTTCTTC
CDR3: CASGLSLPDTTYNEQFF

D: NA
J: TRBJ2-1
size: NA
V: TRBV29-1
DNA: TGCAGCGTTACAGATACCTACAATGAGCAGTTCTTC
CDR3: CSVTDTYNEQFF

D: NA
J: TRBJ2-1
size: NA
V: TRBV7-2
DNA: TGTGCCAGCAGCTTCGGACATGACGACAATGAGCAGTTCTTC
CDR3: CASSFGHDDNEQFF

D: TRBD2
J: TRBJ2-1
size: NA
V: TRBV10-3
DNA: TGTGCCATCAGGGACACCCAAGCGGGAGGGTTATACAATGAGCAGTTCTTC
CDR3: CAIRDTQAGGLYNEQFF

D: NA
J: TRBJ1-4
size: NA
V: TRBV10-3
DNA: TGTGCCATCAGTGACCCGGGACTTAATGAAAAACTGTTTTTT
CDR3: CAISDPGLNEKLFF

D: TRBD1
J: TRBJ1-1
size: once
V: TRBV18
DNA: TGTGCCAGCTCACCCGGGACAGGGGGTGAAGCTTTCTTT
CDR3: CASSPGTGGEAFF

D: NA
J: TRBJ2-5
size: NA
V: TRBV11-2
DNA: TGTGCCAGCAGCTCTGGGGCTAGCGGAGGGGGGAAGACCCAGTACTTC
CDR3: CASSSGASGGGKTQYF

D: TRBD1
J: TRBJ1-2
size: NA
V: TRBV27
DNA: TGTGCCAGCAGTTTAGTTGGGGACAGCCTCTATGGCTACACCTTC
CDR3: CASSLVGDSLYGYTF

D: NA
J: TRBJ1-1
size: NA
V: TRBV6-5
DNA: TGTGCCAGCAGTTACGCGGGCACTGAAGCTTTCTTT
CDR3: CASSYAGTEAFF

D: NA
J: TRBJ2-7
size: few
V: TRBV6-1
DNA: TGTGCCAGCAGTGAAAACCCCGCAGGGCCCTACGAGCAGTACTTC
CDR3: CASSENPAGPYEQYF

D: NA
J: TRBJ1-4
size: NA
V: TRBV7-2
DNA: TGTGCCAGCAGCTTAGTTTGGGGGAGGGAACTGTTTTTT
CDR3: CASSLVWGRELFF

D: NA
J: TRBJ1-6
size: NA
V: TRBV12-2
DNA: TGTGCAAGTCGCTTTCCGGGACAGGGCCTCCATAATTCACCCCTCCACTTT
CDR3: CASRFPGQGLHNSPLHF

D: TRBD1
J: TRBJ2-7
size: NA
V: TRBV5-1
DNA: TGCGCCAGCAGCTCGGGACAGGGGGCAGGCGAGCAGTACTTC
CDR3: CASSSGQGAGEQYF